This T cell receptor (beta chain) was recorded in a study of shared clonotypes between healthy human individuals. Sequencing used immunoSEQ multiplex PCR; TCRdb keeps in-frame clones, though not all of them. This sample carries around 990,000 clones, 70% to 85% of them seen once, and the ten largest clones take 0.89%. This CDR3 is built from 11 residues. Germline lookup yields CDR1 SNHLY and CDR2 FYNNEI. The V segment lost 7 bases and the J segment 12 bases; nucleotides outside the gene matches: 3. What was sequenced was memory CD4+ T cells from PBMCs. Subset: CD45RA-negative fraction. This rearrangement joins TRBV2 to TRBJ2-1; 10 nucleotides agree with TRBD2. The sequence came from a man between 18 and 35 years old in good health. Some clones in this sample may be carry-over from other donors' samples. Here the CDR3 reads CASNSGRRQFF. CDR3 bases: TGTGCCAGCAATAGCGGGAGGCGGCAGTTCTTC.